This TCR beta chain was captured by sequencing in a study of blood T cell repertoires in COVID-19. On the study more broadly: Samples representing acute and convalescent COVID-19 were sourced from the United States, Italy and Spain.

Clones were read by immunoSEQ multiplex PCR, and TCRdb kept only the in-frame ones, dropping some. The table has more than 200,000 clones, around 86% seen once. The CDR3 loop spans 14 amino acids. Per germline, CDR1 KGHSH and CDR2 LQKENI. Trimming removed 2 bases at V and 0 bases at J, with 8 bases between. In its sample, this clone was seen a few times. V usage is TRBV18 and J usage is TRBJ2-7, with a tentative D call TRBD1 (6 bases). Sequences were obtained from peripheral blood. This sequence originates from a woman aged 55-75 years with COVID-19, enrolled during active disease. CDR3 sequence: CASSPRDNSYEQYF. The DNA for the CDR3 is TGTGCCAGCTCACCAAGGGACAACTCCTACGAGCAGTACTTC.